These 32 T cell receptor beta chains were sequenced from one sample in a study of cytomegalovirus exposure and HLA in healthy donors. With 60 Vbeta and 13 Jbeta primers, the PCR was carried out. The data were produced by immunoSEQ multiplex PCR, yet TCRdb's version contains in-frame clones alone and is incomplete. The data hold about 81,000 clones, with around 80% observed a single time. The sample was PBMCs. The receptors originated from a man over 45 in good health and CMV-seropositive.

This chain's CDR3 is CATTQASGRLAKNIQYF. CDR3 coding DNA: TGTGCCACGACGCAGGCTAGCGGCCGTCTAGCCAAAAACATTCAGTACTTC. This chain joins TRBV19 and TRBJ2-4, with 7 positions matching TRBD2. V dropped 10 bases and J dropped 0; count of bases not matched to a gene: 15. CDR3 length: 17 amino acids. Germline V gene data show CDR1 as LNHDA and CDR2 as SQIVND (reference sequence).

V is TRBV9 and J is TRBJ1-2; D unresolved. The germline CDR1 and CDR2 sequences are SGDLS and YYNGEE. The CDR3 spans 12 residues. V lost 3 bases and J lost 3, with 6 bases in between. The CDR3 DNA reads as TGTGCCAGCAGCGGCCGGGACTATGGCTACACCTTC. The encoded protein is CASSGRDYGYTF.

This clone has more than one count but fewer than ten. The V and J genes are TRBV18 and TRBJ1-1; 10 bases are shared with TRBD1. Trimming at V came to 4 bases and at J to 0 bases, leaving 5 bases not matched to a gene. Germline V gene sequence: CDR1 KGHSH, CDR2 LQKENI. This CDR3 region has 16 residues. CDR3 sequence (DNA): TGTGCCAGCTCACGCCTAGGACAGGGGGTGAACACTGAAGCTTTCTTT. Its translation: CASSRLGQGVNTEAFF.

The rearrangement joins TRBV4-3 to TRBJ1-1; no clear D gene. Germline V gene data show CDR1 as LGHNA and CDR2 as YSLEER. The CDR3 extends over 16 amino acids. V lost 1 base to trimming and J lost 1 base, with 13 bases between them. Here the CDR3 DNA reads TGCGCCAGCAGCCAAGTACCAAGCACGGGGAACACTGAAGCTTTCTTT. Translation: CASSQVPSTGNTEAFF.

This chain connects TRBV12-5 to TRBJ2-3; D possibly corresponds to TRBD1 (6 bases). Looked up from germline, CDR1 is LGHNT and CDR2 is FRNRAP. The germline V and J ends were trimmed by 5 bases and 5 bases, with 17 bases remaining between them. The CDR3 is 15 amino acids. CDR3 region: CASGPHNPGVDTQYF. CDR3 sequence (DNA): TGTGCTAGTGGTCCCCATAACCCAGGGGTAGATACGCAGTATTTT. The full variable domain, rest sourced from reference TRBV12-5 and TRBJ2-3, is DARVTQTPRHKVTEMGQEVTMRCQPILGHNTVFWYRQTMMQGLELLAYFRNRAPLDDSGMPKDRFSAEMPDATLATLKIQPSEPRDSAVYFCASGPHNPGVDTQYFGPGTRLTVL.

The chain links TRBV5-1 to TRBJ1-2; the match to TRBD1 covers 10 bases. This CDR3 is built from 21 residues. Per the germline V gene, CDR1 is SGHRS and CDR2 is YFSETQ. The V gene end was trimmed by 2 bases and the J gene end by 4 bases; junction bases not matched to a gene: 23. CDR3 bases: TGCGCCAGCAGCTTAGGGAGTCTCCCGGGACAGGGGAAGAGTGGGTTCTATGGCTACACCTTC. Its protein product is CASSLGSLPGQGKSGFYGYTF.

CDR3: CASSLEASGVGSYNEQFF. The CDR3, as DNA: TGTGCCAGCAGCTTAGAGGCTAGCGGTGTGGGTTCCTACAATGAGCAGTTCTTC. The rearrangement uses TRBV11-3 and TRBJ2-1; 7 nucleotides agree with TRBD2. Germline V lookup: CDR1 SGHNT, CDR2 YENEEA. The CDR3 runs 18 residues. V shed 0 bases, J shed 1 base, and the junction held 9 bases outside the gene matches.

The genes are TRBV5-1 and TRBJ2-2; no definite D call. CDR1 SGHRS and CDR2 YFSETQ come from the germline V gene. The V end lost 2 bases, the J end lost 8 bases, and 10 bases lay between the germline ends. This CDR3 has 13 residues. DNA for the CDR3: TGCGCCAGCAGCTTTGATCTCGGGGGGGAGCTGTTTTTT. Residues: CASSFDLGGELFF.

CDR3 loop: CASSPGGGRAENIQYF. CDR3 nucleotide sequence: TGCGCCAGCAGCCCAGGCGGCGGGAGGGCCGAGAACATTCAGTACTTC. V gene TRBV5-1 combines with J gene TRBJ2-4; TRBD2 agrees at 9 bases. V lost 4 bases to trimming and J lost 7 bases; unmatched junction nucleotides: 12. This CDR3 contains 16 residues. Germline loops: CDR1 SGHRS, CDR2 YFSETQ.

The rearrangement uses TRBV7-2 and TRBJ2-7, with 11 positions matching TRBD2. The germline V gene has CDR1 SGHTA and CDR2 FQGNSA. J gave up 4 bases and V 3 bases, and 5 bases lay outside the gene matches. The CDR3 runs to 15 residues. The CDR3 nucleotides are TGTGCCAGCAGCTTGCAGCTAGCGGGGGGATACGAGCAGTACTTC. As protein: CASSLQLAGGYEQYF.

This chain links TRBV6-4 with TRBJ1-1, with 8 bases lining up with TRBD1. V was clipped by 7 bases and J by 4 bases; unmatched bases: 5. The CDR3 consists of 13 residues. Germline V gene lookup returns CDR1 MRHNA and CDR2 SNTAGT. Here the CDR3 reads CASKRDRGTEAFF. As DNA, the CDR3 is TGTGCCAGCAAAAGAGACAGGGGCACTGAAGCTTTCTTT.

The rearrangement links TRBV5-8 to TRBJ1-5; the match to TRBD1 covers 7 bases. Looked up from germline, CDR1 is SGHTS and CDR2 is YDEGEE. The CDR3 consists of 15 residues. V gave up 1 base and J gave up 0 bases; unmatched junction bases: 1. This chain's CDR3 is CASSLNRGSNQPQHF. CDR3 nucleotide sequence: TGTGCCAGCAGCTTGAACAGGGGTAGCAATCAGCCCCAGCATTTT.

The genes are TRBV15 and TRBJ1-1; a possible D gene is TRBD1 (6 bases). Germline V gene lookup returns CDR1 LNHNV and CDR2 YYDKDF (reference sequence). This CDR3 comprises 14 residues. Trimming took off 7 bases at V and 3 bases at J, with 15 bases between the two ends. For the CDR3, the DNA is TGTGCCACCAAGACGGACAGATACTACACTGAAGCTTTCTTT. Its translation is CATKTDRYYTEAFF.

The rearrangement uses TRBV5-5 and TRBJ2-7; D possibly corresponds to TRBD1 (6 bases). The V end was cut by 0 bases, the J end by 5 bases, with 18 bases between. This CDR3 comprises 16 residues. CDR1 SGHKS and CDR2 YYEKEE come from the germline V gene (reference sequence). In DNA, the CDR3 is TGTGCCAGCAGCTTGGTTCAATCAGGGGAGTTGGACGAGCAGTACTTC. As protein: CASSLVQSGELDEQYF.

The rearrangement uses TRBV5-1 and TRBJ1-1, with TRBD1 matching over 7 bases. The CDR3 totals 14 residues. The V segment lost 2 bases and the J segment 1 base; nucleotides outside the gene matches: 2. CDR1 is SGHRS, CDR2 YFSETQ, per germline. CDR3 sequence (DNA): TGCGCCAGCAGCTTACCAGGGGGGAACACTGAAGCTTTCTTT. Amino acid sequence: CASSLPGGNTEAFF.

Only one count was recorded for this clone. V and J are TRBV14 and TRBJ1-5; no clear D gene. Germline V gives CDR1 SGHDN, CDR2 FVKESK. The V gene lost 0 bases and the J gene lost 12 bases, with 12 bases spanning the gap. This CDR3 is 13 amino acids long. CDR3 nucleotide sequence: TGTGCCAGCAGCCAAGACCTATCCGGGAACCAGCATTTT. It translates to CASSQDLSGNQHF.

The chain couples TRBV6-6 to TRBJ2-3, with D perhaps TRBD2 (5 bases). The CDR3 is made up of 14 amino acids. The V end was cut by 2 bases, the J end by 0 bases, with 6 bases between. Germline lookup yields CDR1 MNHNY and CDR2 SVGAGI (reference sequence). The CDR3 protein is CASSYRTSTDTQYF. In nucleotides, the CDR3 is TGTGCCAGCAGTTACCGGACTAGCACAGATACGCAGTATTTT.

V gene TRBV30 combines with J gene TRBJ2-5; D may be TRBD2 (5 bases). This CDR3 has 13 residues. V was pared by 5 bases and J by 5 bases, with 15 bases between. Germline V gene lookup returns CDR1 GTSNPN and CDR2 SVGIG (reference sequence). CDR3 region: CAWSSGGGETQYF. The CDR3 DNA sequence: TGTGCCTGGTCCTCGGGTGGCGGGGAGACCCAGTACTTC.

The chain uses TRBV5-5 and TRBJ2-1, with 14 bases fitting TRBD2. Germline loops: CDR1 SGHKS, CDR2 YYEKEE (reference sequence). The V gene end was trimmed by 4 bases and the J gene end by 4 bases; junction bases not matched to a gene: 7. The length of the CDR3 is 17 residues. The CDR3 loop is CASSEWTSGRIYNEQFF. DNA for the CDR3: TGTGCCAGCAGCGAATGGACTAGCGGGAGGATTTACAATGAGCAGTTCTTC. The complete variable domain, with remaining parts taken from reference TRBV5-5 and TRBJ2-1, reads DAGVTQSPTHLIKTRGQQVTLRCSPISGHKSVSWYQQVLGQGPQFIFQYYEKEERGRGNFPDRFSARQFPNYSSELNVNALLLGDSALYLCASSEWTSGRIYNEQFFGPGTRLTVL.

This clone was observed a handful of times. At one of its ends the junction is not consistent with the germline gene, which may arise from a read error. This chain connects TRBV29-1 to TRBJ2-4; D unresolved. Germline assignment: CDR1 SQVTM and CDR2 ANQGSEA. The CDR3 is made up of 13 amino acids. CDR3 sequence: CSVRASAKNSQYF. CDR3 bases: TGCAGCGTACGCGCATCCGCCAAAAACAGTCAGTACTTC.

This clone showed up just a few times. Other DNA variants within this sample encode the same CDR3. The chain couples TRBV19 to TRBJ2-3, with TRBD2 as a possible D gene (5 bases). With 6 bases removed from V and 4 bases from J, the gap between germline ends came to 8 bases. Per the germline V gene, CDR1 is LNHDA and CDR2 is SQIVND (reference sequence). This CDR3 comprises 12 residues. CDR3: CASSGMADTQYF. For the CDR3, the DNA is TGTGCCAGTAGCGGGATGGCAGATACGCAGTATTTT.

The V call is TRBV30, the J call TRBJ1-1; perhaps TRBD1 as D (6 bases). Germline V gene lookup returns CDR1 GTSNPN and CDR2 SVGIG (reference sequence). With 5 bases removed from V and 3 bases from J, the gap between germline ends came to 10 bases. The CDR3 length is 12 residues. This chain's CDR3 is CAWQGLDTEAFF. The DNA of the CDR3 is TGTGCCTGGCAGGGGCTTGACACTGAAGCTTTCTTT.

The chain recombines TRBV12-5 with TRBJ2-5, with D perhaps TRBD2 (5 bases). CDR3 length: 14 amino acids. V lost 6 bases and J lost 5, with 16 bases in between. Germline V gene lookup returns CDR1 LGHNT and CDR2 FRNRAP. The DNA of the CDR3 is TGTGCTAGTGGAACCGGACTTGAGCGGGAGACCCAGTACTTC. The encoded protein is CASGTGLERETQYF.

This clone showed up just a few times. This chain connects TRBV11-2 to TRBJ2-2; D might be TRBD1 (5 bases). The CDR3 length is 17 residues. Per germline, CDR1 SGHAT and CDR2 FQNNGV. The V end lost 2 bases, the J end lost 2 bases, and 15 bases lay between the germline ends. In DNA form, the CDR3 reads TGTGCCAGCAGCTTACCGTGGTCCAGGGTTAACACCGGGGAGCTGTTTTTT. Translation gives CASSLPWSRVNTGELFF.

The rearrangement uses TRBV29-1 and TRBJ2-2; weak D call: TRBD2 (5 bases). The CDR3 has 13 amino acids. V was shortened by 7 bases and J by 5 bases, with 14 bases between the two germline ends. Germline V lookup: CDR1 SQVTM, CDR2 ANQGSEA. CDR3 in DNA: TGCAGCGCCTTGCGTTGGGAGACCGGGGAGCTGTTTTTT. It codes for CSALRWETGELFF.

The chain joins TRBV18 to TRBJ1-5, with D possibly being TRBD1 (6 bases). Germline loops: CDR1 KGHSH, CDR2 LQKENI. This CDR3 comprises 15 residues. The V end was cut by 3 bases, the J end by 0 bases, with 9 bases between. CDR3 region: CASSPSDSSNQPQHF. The CDR3 nucleotides are TGTGCCAGCTCACCGTCGGACAGTAGCAATCAGCCCCAGCATTTT.

As to this clone: The junction does not match germline at one end; this may be a read error. This chain uses TRBV18 with TRBJ2-4, with 9 bases matching TRBD2. Germline lookup yields CDR1 KGHSH and CDR2 LQKENI. This CDR3 is built from 16 residues. The CDR3 bases are TGTGCCAGCTCAAGAGGTGGTAGCGGGAGTGAAAACAGTCAGTACTTC. Translation gives CASSRGGSGSENSQYF.

This clone has only a few counts. The chain carries TRBV30 and TRBJ1-1; D is ambiguous. The germline V gene has CDR1 GTSNPN and CDR2 SVGIG (reference sequence). This CDR3 comprises 13 residues. V dropped 3 bases and J dropped 7 bases, with 15 bases sitting between them. This CDR3 reads CAWSQDRDLEAFF. In nucleotides, the CDR3 is TGTGCCTGGAGCCAAGATCGGGATCTTGAAGCTTTCTTT.

This clone was counted only a few times. The chain combines TRBV11-1 with TRBJ2-3; 12 bases align to TRBD2. Germline loops: CDR1 SGHAT, CDR2 FQDESV (reference sequence). Trimming removed 5 bases from V and 0 bases from J; junction bases left unmatched: 6. This CDR3 is built from 17 residues. The CDR3 sequence is CASSPGTSGSSTDTQYF. The CDR3 nucleotides read TGTGCCAGCAGCCCGGGGACTAGCGGGTCTAGCACAGATACGCAGTATTTT.

This clone was seen more than once but under ten times. The rearrangement uses TRBV11-3 and TRBJ1-1; D may be TRBD1 (6 bases). Trimming shortened V by 3 bases and J by 8 bases, and 10 bases separated the two germline ends. The CDR3 extends over 12 amino acids. Germline V gene lookup returns CDR1 SGHNT and CDR2 YENEEA. The DNA of the CDR3 is TGTGCCAGCAGCTTCGGGGGGCTGGAAGCTTTCTTT. This translates into CASSFGGLEAFF.

The rearrangement uses TRBV4-2 and TRBJ2-7, with TRBD2 matching over 8 bases. CDR1 is LGHNA and CDR2 is YNFKEQ in the germline V gene. J was trimmed by 3 bases and V by 1 base; bases with no gene match: 5. The CDR3 contains 15 residues. The CDR3 region has the DNA TGTGCCAGCAGCCAAGGGGCGGGAGGCTTCTACGAGCAGTACTTC. This translates into CASSQGAGGFYEQYF.

This clone was observed a handful of times. V and J are TRBV6-4 and TRBJ2-7; weak D call: TRBD2 (5 bases). Per the germline V gene, CDR1 is MRHNA and CDR2 is SNTAGT. V lost 3 bases and J 0 bases, leaving 12 bases between the germline ends. The CDR3 sequence is 15 residues long. DNA of the CDR3: TGTGCCAGCAGTGAACGGCCCGGGGACTCCTACGAGCAGTACTTC. The encoded protein is CASSERPGDSYEQYF.